This T cell receptor (beta chain) was sequenced in a study of blood T cell repertoires in COVID-19. Overall study: T cells, B-cell-depleted T cells, or PBMCs provided the cDNA or gDNA that served as material.

Participants were aged roughly 18 to 90 years, lived in under 30 US areas, and enrolled virtually. Cohort allocation depended upon clinical history that participants reported. The CDR3 is 12 residues long. Germline assignment: CDR1 LGHDT and CDR2 YNNKEL (reference sequence). Trimming pared 6 bases from V and 7 bases from J, leaving 9 bases between. The table came from immunoSEQ multiplex PCR; TCRdb's copy has only in-frame clones and leaves some out. The profile shows 190,000 or so clones, roughly 90% of them singletons. This chain joins TRBV3-1 (or the pseudogene TRBV3-2) and TRBJ1-4; possibly TRBD1 for D (5 bases). Sample: PBMCs or T cells enriched from blood (not recorded which). The receptor was derived from a woman in her thirties who had been exposed to COVID-19. CDR3 sequence (DNA): TGTGCCAGCAGTCAGGGTCCTGAAAAACTGTTTTTT. Protein sequence: CASSQGPEKLFF.